This paragraph reports one T cell receptor (beta chain). This entry is derived from a study of cytomegalovirus exposure and HLA in healthy donors. Primers: 60 Vbeta forward and 13 Jbeta reverse. Sequencing used immunoSEQ multiplex PCR; TCRdb keeps in-frame clones, though not all of them. The sample has roughly 130,000 clones, around 78% seen once; the top ten hold roughly 1.9%. The sequenced material came from PBMCs. This sequence was found in a woman in her forties or fifties in good health and CMV-seronegative.

For the CDR3, the DNA is TGTGCCAGCAGCCAAGGTAGGGGAGGGGGAGATTCGGGCACCGGGGAGCTGTTTTTT. It encodes CASSQGRGGGDSGTGELFF. This chain links TRBV4-2 with TRBJ2-2, with D possibly being TRBD2 (7 bases). In germline, CDR1 is LGHNA, CDR2 YNFKEQ. V dropped 1 base and J dropped 4 bases, with 22 bases sitting between them. The CDR3 has 19 residues.